This TCR beta chain was sequenced during a study of identical twins. There are a few counts of this clonotype. A single record per CDR3 protein comes from TCRdb applying MiXCR to the 5' RACE reads. The table includes under 400,000 distinct CDR3 sequences, around 9.7% detected once. Germline CDR1 and CDR2: LGHDT and YNNKEL (reference sequence). The CDR3 has 15 residues. Trimming left V 4 bases short and J 2 bases short, with 12 bases between. The sample taken for sequencing was naive T cells sorted from blood. The genes are TRBV3-1 and TRBJ2-1, with D perhaps matching TRBD2 (6 bases). The receptor was derived from a woman in her 50s in good health. The CDR3 region is CASSPDGGTYNEQFF. The DNA of the CDR3 is TGTGCCAGCAGCCCCGATGGAGGGACCTACAATGAGCAGTTCTTC.